Here is one T cell receptor (beta chain) with its context. The data were obtained in a study of CD8 T cells in Susac syndrome. Study details: When their blood was taken, the Susac syndrome patients had either not yet had any therapy, were taking corticosteroids, or were taking intravenous immunoglobulin alone.

The CDR3 spans 13 residues. The germline CDR1 and CDR2 sequences are SGHAT and FQNNGV. V was pared by 6 bases and J by 9 bases, with 15 bases between. RNA totalling roughly 0.5 to 1 ug underwent reverse transcription with random hexamers. TCRdb recomputed calls from the immunoSEQ multiplex PCR reads with MiXCR, one row per CDR3 protein. This table holds some 200,000 distinct CDR3 sequences, around 95% found once. This TCR came from a human donor with Susac syndrome. The specimen sequenced was CD4+ T cells from PBMCs. The J gene is TRBJ2-1, the V gene TRBV11-2; maybe TRBD2 (7 bases). As DNA, the CDR3 is TGTGCCAGCAGTTTGGGGGGGCAAGGTGAGCAGTTCTTC. It codes for CASSLGGQGEQFF.